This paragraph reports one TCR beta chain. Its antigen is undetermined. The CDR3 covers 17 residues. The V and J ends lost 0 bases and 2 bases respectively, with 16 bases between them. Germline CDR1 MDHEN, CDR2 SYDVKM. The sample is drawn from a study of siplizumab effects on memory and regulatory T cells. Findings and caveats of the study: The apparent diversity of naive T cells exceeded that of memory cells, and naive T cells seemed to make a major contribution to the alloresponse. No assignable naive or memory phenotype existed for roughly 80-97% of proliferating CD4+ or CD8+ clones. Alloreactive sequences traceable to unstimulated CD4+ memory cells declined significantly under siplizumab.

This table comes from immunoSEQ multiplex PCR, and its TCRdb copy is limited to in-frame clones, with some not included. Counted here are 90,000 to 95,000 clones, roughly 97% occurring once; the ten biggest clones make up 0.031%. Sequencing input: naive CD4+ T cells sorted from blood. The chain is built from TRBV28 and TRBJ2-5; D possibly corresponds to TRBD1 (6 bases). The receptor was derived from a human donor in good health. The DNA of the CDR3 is TGTGCCAGCAGTTTATGGGGGGCGAGGGGCCATCAAGAGACCCAGTACTTC. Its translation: CASSLWGARGHQETQYF.